The entry that follows covers one TCR beta chain sequence. The antigen is not known. This entry is derived from a study of OX40 agonist ivuxolimab in advanced cancers. Background on the study: Ivuxolimab, which patients received intravenously every 2 weeks, was dosed at 0.01 to 10 mg/kg. Enrollees could have had prior anti-PD-1, anti-PD-L1 or anti-CTLA-4 therapy, which 40% had received.

The germline gives CDR1 LNHNV, CDR2 YYDKDF (reference sequence). Trimming stripped 1 base from V and 5 bases from J, with 7 bases between. CDR3 length: 13 amino acids. No patient had autoimmune disease or received systemic immunosuppression. TCRdb's copy holds only in-frame clones and misses some; the assay was immunoSEQ multiplex PCR. This repertoire shows some 59,000 clones, around 90% found once; its top ten account for approximately 16%. Study-wide results and limits: On average, CD8+ T cells showed a greater number of expanded clones than CD4+.

The sequence was obtained from an adult with an advanced solid tumor such as melanoma, head and neck, liver or kidney cancer. The V and J genes are TRBV15 and TRBJ2-3, with D maybe TRBD2 (5 bases). Sequences were derived from CD4+ or CD8+ T cells sorted from blood, sampled in a trial of the OX40 agonist ivuxolimab. The chain's CDR3 is CATSRGTGDTQYF. CDR3 in DNA: TGTGCCACCAGCAGAGGGACTGGAGATACGCAGTATTTT. Based on the CDR3 plus reference TRBV15 and TRBJ2-3, the full variable domain is DAMVIQNPRYQVTQFGKPVTLSCSQTLNHNVMYWYQQKSSQAPKLLFHYYDKDFNNEADTPDNFQSRRPNTSFCFLDIRSPGLGDTAMYLCATSRGTGDTQYFGPGTRLTVL.